Only a few counts were recorded for the clone carrying this T cell receptor (beta chain). The data were obtained in a study of cytomegalovirus exposure and HLA in healthy donors. The CDR3 totals 16 residues. Germline V lookup: CDR1 MNHEY, CDR2 SMNVEV (reference sequence). With 4 bases removed from V and 1 base from J, the gap between germline ends came to 13 bases. Here immunoSEQ multiplex PCR was the method, and the copy in TCRdb shows in-frame clones only, minus some. The data contain 250,000 to 300,000 clones, 65% to 90% of them singletons. The chain employs TRBV27 and TRBJ2-2; a weak D match, TRBD1 (6 bases). The clonotype was recovered from a woman aged 18-29 years in good health and CMV-seronegative. The sequencing input was PBMCs. The CDR3 region is CASSSRTVMNTGELFF. The DNA of the CDR3 is TGTGCCAGCAGTTCTCGGACAGTGATGAACACCGGGGAGCTGTTTTTT.